The present T cell receptor beta chain was sequenced within a study of T cell changes during pregnancy in multiple sclerosis (dated 2019 in TCRdb). For the wider study: The study looked at changes in the T cell repertoire across pregnancy in women with multiple sclerosis.

On this clone: Its binding antigen is unknown. No base quality information exists; no much larger clone differs at one position.

From its cysteine to its phenylalanine, the CDR3 spans 15 amino acids. The only DNA kept is the CDR3, 45 bases in frame from the first base. CDR1 and CDR2 are drawn from the germline V gene (reference sequence): MNHEY, SMNVEV. At the junction V is shortened by 2 bases and J by 8 bases; bases outside the gene matches: 11. The method behind the library was the immunoSEQ multiplex PCR assay. TCRdb holds this immuneACCESS table with in-frame rearrangements only. Some clones are missing; in checked studies, unresolved V genes explain under half, and the rest has no known cause. A total of some 51,000 clones appear in this sample, 94% of them only once. Jointly, the top ten make up about 4.1% of the sample.

The chain is encoded by TRBV27 joined to TRBJ1-2; 7 bases in the junction line up with TRBD1. The specimen comprised CD8+ T cells from peripheral blood mononuclear cells, sampled in the first trimester of pregnancy. The receptor was isolated from a female donor with multiple sclerosis, enrolled in a pregnancy study. This receptor has the CDR3 CASSLAGQIPRGYTF. The DNA is TGTGCCAGCAGTTTAGCGGGACAGATACCTAGAGGCTACACCTTC.